This T cell receptor (beta chain) was identified during a study of T cell clonality in common variable immunodeficiency (dated by TCRdb to between 2014 and 2017). The paper's findings and limits, for the study overall: CVID TCRbeta sequences reportedly showed fewer deletions and N-nucleotide insertions and lacked highly modified clones with 13 or more V deletions. Correlations between repertoire features and clinical complications were limited by patient heterogeneity within the CVID cohort. TCRbeta clonality was higher in CVID subjects than in healthy controls (t-test p = 0.018), and the increase was most characteristic of about a third of subjects. According to the authors, finding the cause of the higher clonality in CVID would require sequencing the repertoires of T cell subpopulations. Despite equal DNA input, controls averaged approximately 84,000 unique sequences per sample versus about 32,000 in CVID samples. Healthy controls shared more TCRbeta clones with each other than CVID subjects shared among themselves (p < 0.0001).

The table lists this clone with many counts. Its antigen has not been determined. Most CVID patients and most healthy controls were of Caucasian heritage. Heparinized peripheral whole blood samples of about 5 to 8.5 ml were obtained from each donor. Genomic DNA from adults with common variable immune deficiency (CVID) and from healthy adult controls was used to sequence TCRbeta CDR3 repertoires. The control group comprised some 22 healthy adult volunteers, roughly twelve female and approximately ten male, aged about 23 to 66 years with a mean age of approximately 35. To isolate peripheral blood mononuclear cells, diluted blood was subjected to density centrifugation over Hypaque 1077 or Ficoll-Paque. Genomic DNA was extracted from unsorted mononuclear cells by Qiagen column purification or by a centrifugation-based method. CVID samples and control samples contributed equivalent amounts of genomic DNA as sequencing input. For every sample, a 60 bp segment covering the rearranged TCRbeta CDR3 region was amplified and then sequenced. The immunoSEQ assay, a bias-corrected multiplex PCR with high-throughput sequencing, was employed for TCRbeta amplification. The study's own analysis went as follows. Every unique nucleotide sequence was considered a clone and was annotated with V, D and J genes, copy number and frequency. Sequences were labeled productive if in frame, and non-productive if out of frame or containing stop codons. As previously described, clonality was calculated on the basis of Shannon's entropy. The predicted amino acid sequences of productive clones were used to derive the mean CDR3 Kyte-Doolittle hydropathy. Scaled V gene usage was hierarchically clustered using Manhattan distance and complete linkage with the R hclust function. Clone sharing by CDR3 amino acid sequence was assessed by resampling 12 repertoires per group over 100 rounds. The repertoires were searched for 70 published EBV-specific TCRbeta sequences and 200 to 300 published CMV-specific TCRbeta sequences. Analysis left out a couple of CVID samples that produced under 10,000 sequences, so some 45 CVID repertoires remained. This is the immuneACCESS table as TCRdb keeps it, with only in-frame sequences that have V and J called. A part of the clones is gone; compared with another copy, unresolved V genes explain less than half, and the rest is unexplained. The D gene and trimming were derived from the DNA, and the V and J assignments and clone size from that table. This sample contains approximately 81,000 clones, none of which is a singleton. The ten most abundant clones make up around 0.87% of the sample.

The sequencing input was peripheral blood mononuclear cells. The receptor was derived from a person between 18 and 70 years old in good health.

The CDR3 protein: CASSPWTGDTGELFF. The CDR3 bases that were read are TGTGCCAGCAGCCCGTGGACAGGGGACACCGGGGAG. Rearrangement joined TRBV11-2 to TRBJ2-2; 9 central bases correspond to TRBD1. Sequencing ends 3 residues short of the CDR3 end; the germline J gene provides the rest. There are 15 amino acids in the CDR3, from cysteine to phenylalanine inclusive. Shown are 36 bases from within the CDR3, in frame from base 1. CDR1 and CDR2, looked up from the germline V gene, are SGHAT and FQNNGV. The V end gives up 5 bases and the J end 3 bases, leaving 4 bases in the junction not matched to a gene.